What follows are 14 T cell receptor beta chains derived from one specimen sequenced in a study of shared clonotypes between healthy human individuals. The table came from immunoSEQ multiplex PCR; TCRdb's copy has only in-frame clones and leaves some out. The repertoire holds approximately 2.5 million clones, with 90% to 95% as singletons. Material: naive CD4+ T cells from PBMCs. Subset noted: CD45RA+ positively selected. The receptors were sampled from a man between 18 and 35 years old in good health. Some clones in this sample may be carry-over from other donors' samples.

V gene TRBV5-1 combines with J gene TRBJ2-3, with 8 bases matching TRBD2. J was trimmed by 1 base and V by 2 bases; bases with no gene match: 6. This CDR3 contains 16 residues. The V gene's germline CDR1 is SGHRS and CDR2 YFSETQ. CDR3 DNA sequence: TGCGCCAGCAGCTTAGCCCTAGCGGGCCGCACAGATACGCAGTATTTT. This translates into CASSLALAGRTDTQYF.

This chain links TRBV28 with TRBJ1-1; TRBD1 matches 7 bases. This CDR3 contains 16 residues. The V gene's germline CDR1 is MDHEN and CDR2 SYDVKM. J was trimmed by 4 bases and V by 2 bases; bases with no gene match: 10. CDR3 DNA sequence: TGTGCCAGCAGTTTACGCAAAACAGGGGTTGCCACTGAAGCTTTCTTT. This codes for CASSLRKTGVATEAFF.

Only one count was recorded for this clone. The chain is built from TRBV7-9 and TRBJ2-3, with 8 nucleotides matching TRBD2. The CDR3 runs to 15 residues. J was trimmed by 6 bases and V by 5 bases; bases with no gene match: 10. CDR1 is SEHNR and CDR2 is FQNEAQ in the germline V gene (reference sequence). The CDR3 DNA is TGTGCCAGCAGCCAACGGCGGGAGGTTATGGATACGCAGTATTTT. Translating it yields CASSQRREVMDTQYF.

The CDR3 loop is CASSFGGWWGGYEQYF. The DNA of the CDR3 is TGTGCCAGCAGCTTCGGAGGCTGGTGGGGGGGATACGAGCAGTACTTC. The rearrangement uses TRBV5-6 and TRBJ2-7, with 7 positions matching TRBD2. This CDR3 comprises 16 residues. Germline CDR1 and CDR2: SGHDT and YYEEEE. Trimming removed 2 bases from V and 4 bases from J; junction bases left unmatched: 12.

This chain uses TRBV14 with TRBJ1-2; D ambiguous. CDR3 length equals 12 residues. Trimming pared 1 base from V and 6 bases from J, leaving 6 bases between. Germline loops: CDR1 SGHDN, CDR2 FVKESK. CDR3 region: CASSQVVDGYTF. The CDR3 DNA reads TGTGCCAGCAGCCAAGTCGTCGATGGCTACACCTTC.

The CDR3 is CASSLGGGATGEQYF. The CDR3 region has the DNA TGTGCCAGCAGCTTAGGAGGGGGCGCGACCGGGGAGCAGTACTTC. This sequence joins TRBV11-2 and TRBJ2-7; 7 bases are a match to TRBD1. Germline trimming cut 1 base from V and 7 bases from J; bases unmatched to any gene: 10. CDR1 and CDR2 (germline): SGHAT, FQNNGV. This CDR3 region has 15 residues.

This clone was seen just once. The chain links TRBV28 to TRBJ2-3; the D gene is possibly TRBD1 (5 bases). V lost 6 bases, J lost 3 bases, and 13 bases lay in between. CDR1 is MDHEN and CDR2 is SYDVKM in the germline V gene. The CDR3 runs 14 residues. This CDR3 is CASRQETATDTQYF. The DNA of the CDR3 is TGTGCCAGCAGACAGGAAACGGCGACAGATACGCAGTATTTT.

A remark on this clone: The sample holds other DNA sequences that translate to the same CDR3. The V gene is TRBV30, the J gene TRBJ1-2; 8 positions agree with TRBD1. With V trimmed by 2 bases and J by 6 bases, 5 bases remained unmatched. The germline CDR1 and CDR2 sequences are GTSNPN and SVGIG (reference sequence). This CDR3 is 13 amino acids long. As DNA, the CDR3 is TGTGCCTGGAGTCCCGACAGGGGAGATGGCTACACCTTC. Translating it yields CAWSPDRGDGYTF. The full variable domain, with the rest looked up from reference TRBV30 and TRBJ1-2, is SQTIHQWPATLVQPVGSPLSLECTVEGTSNPNLYWYRQAAGRGLQLLFYSVGIGQISSEVPQNLSASRPQDRQFILSSKKLLLSDSGFYLCAWSPDRGDGYTFGSGTRLTVV.

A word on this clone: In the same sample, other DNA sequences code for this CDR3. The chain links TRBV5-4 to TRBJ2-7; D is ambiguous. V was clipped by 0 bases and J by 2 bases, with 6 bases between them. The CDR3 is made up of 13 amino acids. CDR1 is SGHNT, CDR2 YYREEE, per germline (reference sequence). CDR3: CASSLAGPYEQYF. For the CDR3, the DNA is TGTGCCAGCAGCTTGGCAGGTCCCTACGAGCAGTACTTC.

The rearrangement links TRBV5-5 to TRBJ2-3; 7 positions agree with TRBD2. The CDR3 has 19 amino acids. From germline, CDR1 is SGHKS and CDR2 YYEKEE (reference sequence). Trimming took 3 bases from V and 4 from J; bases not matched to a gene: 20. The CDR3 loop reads CASSSGRSMGGRVADTQYF. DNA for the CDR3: TGTGCCAGCAGCTCGGGTAGGTCCATGGGCGGGAGAGTGGCAGATACGCAGTATTTT.

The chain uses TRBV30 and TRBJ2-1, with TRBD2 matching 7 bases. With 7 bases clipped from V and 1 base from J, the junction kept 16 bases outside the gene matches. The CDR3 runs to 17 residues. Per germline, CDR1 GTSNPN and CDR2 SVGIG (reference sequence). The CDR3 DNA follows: TGTGCCTCGTTTGGGGGACCACTAGCGAGGTCCTACAATGAGCAGTTCTTC. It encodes CASFGGPLARSYNEQFF.

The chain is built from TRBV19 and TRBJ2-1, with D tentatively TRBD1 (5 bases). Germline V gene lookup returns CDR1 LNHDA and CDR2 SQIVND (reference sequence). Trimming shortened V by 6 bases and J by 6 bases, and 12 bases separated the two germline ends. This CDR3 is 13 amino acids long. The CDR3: CASSNKGLNEQFF. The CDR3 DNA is TGTGCCAGTAGCAACAAGGGGCTCAATGAGCAGTTCTTC.

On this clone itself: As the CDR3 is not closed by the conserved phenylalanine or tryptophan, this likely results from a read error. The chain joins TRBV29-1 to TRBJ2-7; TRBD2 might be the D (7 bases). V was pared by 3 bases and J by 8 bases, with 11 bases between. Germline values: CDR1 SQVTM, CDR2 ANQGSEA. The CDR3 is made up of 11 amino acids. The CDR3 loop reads CSVDGGGQQYL. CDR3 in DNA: TGCAGCGTTGATGGGGGGGGCCAGCAGTACCTC.

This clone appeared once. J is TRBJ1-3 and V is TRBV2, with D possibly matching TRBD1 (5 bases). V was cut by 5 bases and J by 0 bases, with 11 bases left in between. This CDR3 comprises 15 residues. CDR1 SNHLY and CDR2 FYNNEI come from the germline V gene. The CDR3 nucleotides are TGTGCCAGCAGTACCGACAGCCGCTCTGGAAACACCATATATTTT. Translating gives CASSTDSRSGNTIYF.